The 12 T cell receptor beta chains reported below all come from one sample, sequenced in a study of T cell responses to AZD1222 COVID-19 vaccine. Here immunoSEQ multiplex PCR was the method, and the copy in TCRdb shows in-frame clones only, minus some. The profile shows roughly 140,000 clones, approximately 90% of them singletons. The sequencing here drew on peripheral blood, taken on day 0 of AZD1222 vaccination. These receptors originate from an adult in good health.

This chain joins TRBV30 and TRBJ1-1; 10 bases map to TRBD1. This CDR3 contains 16 residues. Germline V gives CDR1 GTSNPN, CDR2 SVGIG (reference sequence). The V and J ends lost 2 bases and 0 bases, in that order; junction bases with no gene match: 6. The CDR3 region is CAWSPGQGRVNTEAFF. CDR3 coding DNA: TGTGCCTGGAGTCCGGGACAGGGGAGAGTGAACACTGAAGCTTTCTTT. Together with reference TRBV30 and TRBJ1-1, the CDR3 gives the full variable domain: SQTIHQWPATLVQPVGSPLSLECTVEGTSNPNLYWYRQAAGRGLQLLFYSVGIGQISSEVPQNLSASRPQDRQFILSSKKLLLSDSGFYLCAWSPGQGRVNTEAFFGQGTRLTVV.

This clone was observed once. The V call is TRBV28, the J call TRBJ2-2; possible D gene TRBD1, 6 bases. Germline loops: CDR1 MDHEN, CDR2 SYDVKM. CDR3 length: 16 residues. The V end lost 4 bases, the J end lost 4 bases, and 16 bases lay between the germline ends. This CDR3 reads CASSSPDRLFTGELFF. CDR3 sequence (DNA): TGTGCCAGCAGTTCCCCGGACAGACTATTCACCGGGGAGCTGTTTTTT.

This chain uses TRBV18 with TRBJ2-7, with unresolved D. V was cut by 2 bases and J by 6 bases, with 8 bases left in between. The CDR3 length is 12 residues. Per germline, CDR1 KGHSH and CDR2 LQKENI. The CDR3 DNA reads TGTGCCAGCTCACCAAAGTTGGGCGAGCAGTACTTC. The encoded protein is CASSPKLGEQYF.

The chain has TRBV5-1 and TRBJ2-2, with TRBD1 matching 9 bases. Germline assignment: CDR1 SGHRS and CDR2 YFSETQ. With V trimmed by 4 bases and J by 5 bases, 6 bases remained unmatched. The CDR3 totals 15 residues. CDR3 in amino acids: CASSPRTGVTGELFF. As DNA, the CDR3 is TGCGCCAGCAGCCCTCGGACAGGGGTTACCGGGGAGCTGTTTTTT.

The chain carries TRBV7-3 and TRBJ1-2; D remains unclear. The CDR3 is 14 residues long. Looked up from germline, CDR1 is SGHTA and CDR2 is FQGTGA. V lost 0 bases and J lost 7, with 12 bases in between. CDR3 nucleotide sequence: TGTGCCAGCAGCTTAACTCCGAACGGTATTGGCTACACCTTC. Residues: CASSLTPNGIGYTF.

J is TRBJ1-1 and V is TRBV3-1 (or the pseudogene TRBV3-2); D is unresolved. The CDR3 runs 14 residues. The V gene lost 2 bases and the J gene lost 0 bases, with 7 bases spanning the gap. Germline V CDR1 and CDR2: LGHDT, YNNKEL (reference sequence). CDR3 sequence reads: CASSQRSVNTEAFF. In nucleotides, the CDR3 is TGTGCCAGCAGCCAAAGATCAGTGAACACTGAAGCTTTCTTT.

This chain uses TRBV4-2 with TRBJ1-1, with TRBD1 identical over 7 bases. Germline CDR1 reads LGHNA; CDR2 reads YNFKEQ. J gave up 7 bases and V 0 bases, and 2 bases lay outside the gene matches. This CDR3 region has 13 residues. CDR3 amino acids: CASSQERDSEAFF. The CDR3 nucleotides read TGTGCCAGCAGCCAAGAACGGGACAGTGAAGCTTTCTTT.

The genes are TRBV6-2 or TRBV6-3 and TRBJ1-1; D is ambiguous. V was shortened by 0 bases and J by 8 bases, with 10 bases between the two germline ends. CDR1 is MNHEY, CDR2 SVGEGT, per germline. This CDR3 is built from 13 residues. DNA of the CDR3: TGTGCCAGCAGTTACTCCAAAGGACGAGAAGCTTTCTTT. It encodes CASSYSKGREAFF.

This sequence joins TRBV5-6 and TRBJ2-5; either TRBD1 or TRBD2 may supply D (5 bases each). This CDR3 has 15 amino acids. Germline CDR1 SGHDT, CDR2 YYEEEE. V lost 1 base, J lost 1 base, and 11 bases lay in between. The CDR3: CASSLMGVVQETQYF. The DNA for the CDR3 is TGTGCCAGCAGCTTGATGGGGGTAGTCCAAGAGACCCAGTACTTC.

The chain recombines TRBV6-6 with TRBJ1-5; 7 bases agree with TRBD1. With 5 bases clipped from V and 1 base from J, the junction kept 11 bases outside the gene matches. Germline-derived CDR1 and CDR2 are MNHNY and SVGAGI (reference sequence). The CDR3 extends over 17 amino acids. This chain's CDR3 is CASSPIGRGQSNQPQHF. Written as DNA, the CDR3 is TGTGCCAGCAGTCCCATTGGCCGGGGACAGAGCAATCAGCCCCAGCATTTT.

This chain uses TRBV19 with TRBJ1-2; D might be TRBD1 (5 bases). Trimming removed 1 base at V and 3 bases at J, with 9 bases between. CDR1 is LNHDA, CDR2 SQIVND, per germline (reference sequence). The CDR3 is made up of 14 amino acids. DNA for the CDR3: TGTGCCAGTAGTATAGTGGCCAGGGACTATGGCTACACCTTC. This sequence encodes CASSIVARDYGYTF.

CDR3 sequence reads: CASRAQGARTYEQYF. In nucleotides, the CDR3 is TGTGCCAGCAGGGCACAGGGGGCAAGGACCTACGAGCAGTACTTC. This chain joins TRBV28 and TRBJ2-7; 9 positions match TRBD1. The CDR3 spans 15 residues. The V gene's germline CDR1 is MDHEN and CDR2 SYDVKM. The V segment lost 6 bases and the J segment 2 bases; nucleotides outside the gene matches: 8.